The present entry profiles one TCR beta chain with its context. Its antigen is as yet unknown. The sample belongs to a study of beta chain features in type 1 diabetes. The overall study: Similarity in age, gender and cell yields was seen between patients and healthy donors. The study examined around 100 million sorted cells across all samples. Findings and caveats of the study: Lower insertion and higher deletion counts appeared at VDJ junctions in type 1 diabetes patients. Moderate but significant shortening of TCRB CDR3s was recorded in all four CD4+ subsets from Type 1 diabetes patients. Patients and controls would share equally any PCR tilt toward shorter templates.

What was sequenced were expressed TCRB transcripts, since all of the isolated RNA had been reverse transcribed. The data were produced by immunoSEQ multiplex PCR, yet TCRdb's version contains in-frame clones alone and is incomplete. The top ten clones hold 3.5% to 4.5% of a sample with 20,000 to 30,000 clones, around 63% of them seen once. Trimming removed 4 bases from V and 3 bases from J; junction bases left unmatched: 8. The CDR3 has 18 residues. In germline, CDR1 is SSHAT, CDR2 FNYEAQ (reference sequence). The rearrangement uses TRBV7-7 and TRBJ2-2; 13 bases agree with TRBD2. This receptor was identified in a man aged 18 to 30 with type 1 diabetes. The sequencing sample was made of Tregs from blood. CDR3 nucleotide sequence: TGTGCCAGCAGCTCAAGCACTAGCGGGGGGGCGGACACCGGGGAGCTGTTTTTT. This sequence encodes CASSSSTSGGADTGELFF.